Below are 28 T cell receptor beta chains sequenced from a single sample in a study of T cell responses to AZD1222 COVID-19 vaccine. TCRdb's copy holds only in-frame clones and misses some; the assay was immunoSEQ multiplex PCR. The sample lists 200,000 to 300,000 clones; over 85% were seen once. This specimen consisted of peripheral blood, obtained on day 0 of AZD1222 vaccination. The receptors were sampled from an adult in good health.

The chain recombines TRBV18 with TRBJ2-7, with a possible D match to TRBD2 (5 bases). Germline assignment: CDR1 KGHSH and CDR2 LQKENI. This CDR3 contains 14 residues. V lost 2 bases and J 3 bases, leaving 11 bases between the germline ends. CDR3 DNA: TGTGCCAGCTCACCAAGAGGGAGTGTCTACGAGCAGTACTTC. This codes for CASSPRGSVYEQYF.

The CDR3 nucleotides are TGTGCCAGCAGCCACTGGGCGGGGGCCCAAGAGACCCAGTACTTC. Its translation: CASSHWAGAQETQYF. V and J are TRBV6-2 or TRBV6-3 and TRBJ2-5; D possibly corresponds to TRBD2 (7 bases). From germline, CDR1 is MNHEY and CDR2 SVGEGT. Trimming pared 6 bases from V and 1 base from J, leaving 15 bases between. The CDR3 is made up of 15 amino acids.

The V and J genes are TRBV4-3 and TRBJ2-1; D is unresolved. This CDR3 is built from 18 residues. Germline lookup yields CDR1 LGHNA and CDR2 YSLEER. V was pared by 3 bases and J by 0 bases, with 18 bases between. The CDR3, as DNA: TGCGCCAGCAGCCAGACCCCTCCGACGGTGAGCTCCTACAATGAGCAGTTCTTC. It is translated as CASSQTPPTVSSYNEQFF.

This clone was found once. The genes are TRBV7-2 and TRBJ2-1, with 15 bases lining up with TRBD2. The CDR3 is 16 residues long. With 1 base clipped from V and 8 bases from J, the junction kept 3 bases outside the gene matches. Germline V gives CDR1 SGHTA, CDR2 FQGNSA. CDR3 residues: CASSLGGLAGGYEQFF. In nucleotides, the CDR3 is TGTGCCAGCAGCTTAGGGGGACTAGCGGGAGGATATGAGCAGTTCTTC.

The rearrangement uses TRBV19 and TRBJ2-1; 11 nucleotides align to TRBD2. The V and J ends lost 10 bases and 2 bases, in that order; junction bases with no gene match: 4. The germline V gene encodes CDR1 LNHDA and CDR2 SQIVND (reference sequence). The CDR3 covers 14 residues. As DNA, the CDR3 is TGTGCCACCTCGACTAGCGGGACCTACAATGAGCAGTTCTTC. Its translation is CATSTSGTYNEQFF.

This chain joins TRBV9 and TRBJ1-3, with TRBD1 as a possible D gene (5 bases). This CDR3 has 16 residues. The V end was cut by 0 bases, the J end by 3 bases, with 13 bases between. Per the germline V gene, CDR1 is SGDLS and CDR2 is YYNGEE. For the CDR3, the DNA is TGTGCCAGCAGCGTAGCAGGGCAGGGCCTTGGAAACACCATATATTTT. Protein product: CASSVAGQGLGNTIYF.

This rearrangement joins TRBV28 to TRBJ1-3; D ambiguous. Trimming cost V 5 bases and J 5 bases, with 7 bases left between them. CDR3 length: 12 amino acids. Germline V gene lookup returns CDR1 MDHEN and CDR2 SYDVKM. The CDR3 DNA reads as TGTGCCAGCAGTCTCCCGAGAAACACCATATATTTT. Its translation is CASSLPRNTIYF.

V usage is TRBV7-9 and J usage is TRBJ2-1, with D possibly being TRBD2 (6 bases). CDR1 is SEHNR, CDR2 FQNEAQ, per germline (reference sequence). The CDR3 loop spans 16 amino acids. V shed 5 bases and J shed 3 bases, with 17 bases lying between them. CDR3 amino acids: CASSRTLGRHYNEQFF. DNA of the CDR3: TGTGCCAGCAGCCGCACACTGGGGAGGCACTACAATGAGCAGTTCTTC.

The chain is built from TRBV2 and TRBJ1-1; D remains ambiguous. Trimming stripped 1 base from V and 2 bases from J, with 5 bases between. The CDR3 covers 13 residues. The germline V gene has CDR1 SNHLY and CDR2 FYNNEI. CDR3 protein: CASSEGINTEAFF. CDR3 bases: TGTGCCAGCAGTGAAGGGATTAACACTGAAGCTTTCTTT.

This rearrangement joins TRBV15 to TRBJ1-5; 11 bases are shared with TRBD1. V lost 0 bases and J lost 6; bases outside the gene matches: 4. The CDR3 consists of 16 residues. From germline, CDR1 is LNHNV and CDR2 YYDKDF (reference sequence). The CDR3 region is CATSRDRDRGTQPQHF. CDR3 DNA: TGTGCCACCAGCAGAGACCGGGACAGGGGGACTCAGCCCCAGCATTTT.

The V gene is TRBV10-3, the J gene TRBJ2-7, with TRBD2 as a possible D gene (6 bases). Trimming took off 11 bases at V and 7 bases at J, with 24 bases between the two ends. In germline, CDR1 is ENHRY, CDR2 SYGVKD. The CDR3 contains 14 residues. The CDR3 nucleotides read TGTGCCTCCGCGGGGCACAGTAACCAGCTGGAGCAGTACTTC. This sequence encodes CASAGHSNQLEQYF.

The chain recombines TRBV6-1 with TRBJ1-2; maybe TRBD1 (5 bases). The CDR3 loop spans 15 amino acids. V lost 1 base, J lost 6 bases, and 15 bases lay in between. The germline gives CDR1 MNHNS, CDR2 SASEGT. The DNA for the CDR3 is TGTGCCAGCAGTGAAGGCCTACAGGAGTTGGATGGCTACACCTTC. Encoded protein: CASSEGLQELDGYTF.

This CDR3 reads CASSFSRATYTRTYEQYF. The CDR3 nucleotides read TGTGCCAGCAGCTTCTCACGTGCGACTTATACTAGGACCTACGAGCAGTACTTC. The rearrangement joins TRBV7-2 to TRBJ2-7; a weak D match, TRBD2 (5 bases). The V gene's germline CDR1 is SGHTA and CDR2 FQGNSA. This CDR3 is 18 amino acids long. Trimming cost V 3 bases and J 2 bases, with 23 bases left between them.

This chain uses TRBV12-3 or TRBV12-4 with TRBJ1-2; tentatively, D is TRBD1 (5 bases). V shed 5 bases and J shed 4 bases, with 11 bases lying between them. The CDR3 has 13 residues. The CDR3 spells CASSDSISYGYTF. Here the CDR3 DNA reads TGTGCCAGCAGTGACAGTATCTCCTATGGCTACACCTTC.

The DNA of the CDR3 is TGTGCCAGCAGCCAAGTGCCGGACACTGAAGCTTTCTTT. This encodes CASSQVPDTEAFF. The chain has TRBV3-1 (or the pseudogene TRBV3-2) and TRBJ1-1; no clear D gene. CDR3 size: 13 residues. The germline V gene encodes CDR1 LGHDT and CDR2 YNNKEL (reference sequence). The ends were cut back, 1 base at V and 3 bases at J, with 6 bases in the middle.

This rearrangement joins TRBV12-3 or TRBV12-4 to TRBJ1-2, with D perhaps TRBD1 (5 bases). The CDR3 is 13 residues long. V was clipped by 8 bases and J by 3 bases, with 13 bases between them. The CDR3 is CASGGPIHYGYTF. CDR3 nucleotides: TGTGCCAGCGGGGGACCCATCCACTATGGCTACACCTTC.

The chain links TRBV7-6 to TRBJ2-1; 9 nucleotides align to TRBD2. Trimming at V came to 2 bases and at J to 0 bases, leaving 8 bases not matched to a gene. Germline V CDR1 and CDR2: SGHVS, FNYEAQ. This CDR3 comprises 18 residues. CDR3 DNA sequence: TGTGCCAGCAGCTTAAAAGGCGGGAGGGGTAGCTCCTACAATGAGCAGTTCTTC. This codes for CASSLKGGRGSSYNEQFF.

V and J are TRBV2 and TRBJ1-1; D gene uncertain. The V end was cut by 5 bases, the J end by 0 bases, with 13 bases between. Germline values: CDR1 SNHLY, CDR2 FYNNEI. The CDR3 spans 15 residues. This CDR3 is CASSPRGGMNTEAFF. The CDR3 coding sequence is TGTGCCAGCAGTCCCCGGGGAGGAATGAACACTGAAGCTTTCTTT.

This clone appeared a few times. V and J are TRBV28 and TRBJ1-5; unclear D gene. The CDR3 has 13 amino acids. V was shortened by 3 bases and J by 3 bases, with 6 bases between the two germline ends. Germline CDR1 MDHEN, CDR2 SYDVKM. CDR3 protein: CASSFAINQPQHF. The CDR3 region has the DNA TGTGCCAGCAGTTTCGCTATCAATCAGCCCCAGCATTTT.

This rearrangement joins TRBV10-2 to TRBJ2-1, with D possibly being TRBD1 or TRBD2 (5 bases each). This CDR3 comprises 13 residues. V was pared by 1 base and J by 10 bases, with 11 bases between. Germline lookup yields CDR1 WSHSY and CDR2 SAAADI. The CDR3 nucleotides read TGCGCCAGCAGTGAGTTCGCCGGGACCGAGCAGTTCTTC. Protein product: CASSEFAGTEQFF.

The chain combines TRBV28 with TRBJ1-2; D uncertain. Trimming took 5 bases from V and 3 from J, leaving 13 bases between them. Germline V gene sequence: CDR1 MDHEN, CDR2 SYDVKM. The CDR3 sequence is 14 residues long. In DNA form, the CDR3 reads TGTGCCAGCAGTCCCCTCCCCCAGGACTATGGCTACACCTTC. It codes for CASSPLPQDYGYTF.

The chain links TRBV6-6 to TRBJ1-6; D is uncertain. The V and J ends lost 7 bases and 10 bases respectively, with 11 bases between them. The CDR3 is 12 residues long. In germline, CDR1 is MNHNY, CDR2 SVGAGI (reference sequence). CDR3 in DNA: TGTGCCAGCACAACGGGGAGGTCACCCCTCCACTTT. This gives the protein CASTTGRSPLHF.

As regards this clone: The sample contains more than one DNA sequence encoding this CDR3. The chain couples TRBV28 to TRBJ1-5; TRBD1 aligns across 8 bases. The V segment lost 4 bases and the J segment 2 bases; nucleotides outside the gene matches: 4. The germline gives CDR1 MDHEN, CDR2 SYDVKM. CDR3 length: 15 amino acids. CDR3 in amino acids: CASSSSGGGNQPQHF. The CDR3 nucleotides read TGTGCCAGCAGTTCATCAGGGGGCGGCAATCAGCCCCAGCATTTT.

This rearrangement joins TRBV7-2 to TRBJ1-1; 10 positions match TRBD1. This CDR3 comprises 15 residues. Germline V gene data show CDR1 as SGHTA and CDR2 as FQGNSA. Trimming took 4 bases from V and 7 from J; bases not matched to a gene: 9. The CDR3 DNA follows: TGTGCCAGCAGCTCTACGGGGACAGGGGTTAGTGAAGCTTTCTTT. It is translated as CASSSTGTGVSEAFF.

The table lists this clone with a few counts. The chain has TRBV28 and TRBJ1-5, with no clear D. V was cut by 7 bases and J by 3 bases, with 10 bases left in between. Germline V CDR1 and CDR2: MDHEN, SYDVKM. This CDR3 comprises 13 residues. CDR3 sequence reads: CASTYNFNQPQHF. The CDR3 DNA is TGTGCCAGCACTTACAATTTCAATCAGCCCCAGCATTTT.

V is TRBV24-1 and J is TRBJ1-2; D might be TRBD1 (5 bases). The V gene lost 4 bases and the J gene lost 4 bases, with 15 bases spanning the gap. The CDR3 spans 15 residues. Germline V gene lookup returns CDR1 KGHDR and CDR2 SFDVKD. The CDR3 nucleotides are TGTGCCACCAGTGACCCCGGGACGGAGGCCTATGGCTACACCTTC. Amino acids: CATSDPGTEAYGYTF.

The V gene is TRBV28, the J gene TRBJ2-5; 10 bases line up with TRBD2. Per germline, CDR1 MDHEN and CDR2 SYDVKM. The ends lost 5 bases at V and 2 bases at J; junction bases unmatched: 8. The CDR3 has 16 residues. The CDR3 spells CASSPVAGGQQETQYF. The CDR3 DNA sequence: TGTGCCAGCAGTCCAGTAGCGGGGGGCCAGCAAGAGACCCAGTACTTC.

In this sample, this clone turned up a few times. The chain employs TRBV11-2 and TRBJ2-7; TRBD2 agrees at 7 bases. CDR1 is SGHAT, CDR2 FQNNGV, per germline. CDR3 length equals 15 residues. V trimming: 3 bases; J trimming: 3 bases; junction bases outside the gene matches: 8. The CDR3 sequence: CASSLSRLAVYEQYF. The CDR3 region has the DNA TGTGCCAGCAGCTTGAGCAGACTAGCAGTCTACGAGCAGTACTTC. Variable domain in full (rest from reference TRBV11-2 and TRBJ2-7): EAGVAQSPRYKIIEKRQSVAFWCNPISGHATLYWYQQILGQGPKLLIQFQNNGVVDDSQLPKDRFSAERLKGVDSTLKIQPAKLEDSAVYLCASSLSRLAVYEQYFGPGTRLTVT.